This TCR beta chain is from a study of OX40 agonist ivuxolimab in advanced cancers. Clones were read by immunoSEQ multiplex PCR, and TCRdb kept only the in-frame ones, dropping some. The repertoire includes just over 60,000 clones, roughly 90% of them detected once, and about 0.59% sits in the top ten. CDR3 length: 16 residues. Per germline, CDR1 GTSNPN and CDR2 SVGIG (reference sequence). Between the trimmed V and J ends, which lost 4 bases and 6 bases, there was a span of 25 bases. This rearrangement joins TRBV30 to TRBJ2-7; a weak D match, TRBD1 (5 bases). This TCR was sampled from an adult with an advanced solid tumor such as melanoma, head and neck, liver or kidney cancer. Sequencing was performed on CD4+ or CD8+ T cells sorted from blood, taken in a trial of the OX40 agonist ivuxolimab. The CDR3 here is CAWITTGRGYNTEQYF. The CDR3 DNA sequence: TGTGCCTGGATTACTACAGGAAGGGGTTATAACACCGAGCAGTACTTC.